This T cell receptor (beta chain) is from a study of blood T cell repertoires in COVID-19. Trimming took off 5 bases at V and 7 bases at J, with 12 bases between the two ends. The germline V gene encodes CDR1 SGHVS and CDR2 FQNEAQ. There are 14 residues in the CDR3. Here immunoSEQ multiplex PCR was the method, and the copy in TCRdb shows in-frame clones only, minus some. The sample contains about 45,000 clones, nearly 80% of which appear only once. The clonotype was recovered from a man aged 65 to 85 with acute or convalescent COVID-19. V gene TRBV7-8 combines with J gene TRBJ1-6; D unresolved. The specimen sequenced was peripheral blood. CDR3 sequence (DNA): TGTGCCAGCAGCCGATGGGCCGTAAATTCACCCCTCCACTTT. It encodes CASSRWAVNSPLHF.